This TCR beta chain was sequenced in a study of blood T cell repertoires in COVID-19. Study-wide background: Sites in the United States, Italy and Spain provided acute and convalescent COVID-19 samples.

As handled by the study authors: Reference gene primers were amplified, and this amplification served to estimate nucleated cell counts. The method was immunoSEQ multiplex PCR; TCRdb's version includes in-frame clones alone and lacks a portion of them. V, J and clone size are those of that table, while D and trimming were read from the DNA. This table holds about 87,000 clones, around 91% found once. CDR3 length: 15 residues. Germline lookup yields CDR1 MNHEY and CDR2 SVGEGT. V dropped 4 bases and J dropped 4; count of bases not matched to a gene: 10. Sequenced: peripheral blood. This rearrangement joins TRBV6-2 or TRBV6-3 to TRBJ2-7; 7 bases are shared with TRBD1. This TCR was sampled from a man between 18 and 29 years old with COVID-19, enrolled during active disease. CDR3 in amino acids: CASSSRDSPFYEQYF. The CDR3 nucleotides read TGTGCCAGCAGTTCCCGGGACAGCCCATTTTACGAGCAGTACTTC.